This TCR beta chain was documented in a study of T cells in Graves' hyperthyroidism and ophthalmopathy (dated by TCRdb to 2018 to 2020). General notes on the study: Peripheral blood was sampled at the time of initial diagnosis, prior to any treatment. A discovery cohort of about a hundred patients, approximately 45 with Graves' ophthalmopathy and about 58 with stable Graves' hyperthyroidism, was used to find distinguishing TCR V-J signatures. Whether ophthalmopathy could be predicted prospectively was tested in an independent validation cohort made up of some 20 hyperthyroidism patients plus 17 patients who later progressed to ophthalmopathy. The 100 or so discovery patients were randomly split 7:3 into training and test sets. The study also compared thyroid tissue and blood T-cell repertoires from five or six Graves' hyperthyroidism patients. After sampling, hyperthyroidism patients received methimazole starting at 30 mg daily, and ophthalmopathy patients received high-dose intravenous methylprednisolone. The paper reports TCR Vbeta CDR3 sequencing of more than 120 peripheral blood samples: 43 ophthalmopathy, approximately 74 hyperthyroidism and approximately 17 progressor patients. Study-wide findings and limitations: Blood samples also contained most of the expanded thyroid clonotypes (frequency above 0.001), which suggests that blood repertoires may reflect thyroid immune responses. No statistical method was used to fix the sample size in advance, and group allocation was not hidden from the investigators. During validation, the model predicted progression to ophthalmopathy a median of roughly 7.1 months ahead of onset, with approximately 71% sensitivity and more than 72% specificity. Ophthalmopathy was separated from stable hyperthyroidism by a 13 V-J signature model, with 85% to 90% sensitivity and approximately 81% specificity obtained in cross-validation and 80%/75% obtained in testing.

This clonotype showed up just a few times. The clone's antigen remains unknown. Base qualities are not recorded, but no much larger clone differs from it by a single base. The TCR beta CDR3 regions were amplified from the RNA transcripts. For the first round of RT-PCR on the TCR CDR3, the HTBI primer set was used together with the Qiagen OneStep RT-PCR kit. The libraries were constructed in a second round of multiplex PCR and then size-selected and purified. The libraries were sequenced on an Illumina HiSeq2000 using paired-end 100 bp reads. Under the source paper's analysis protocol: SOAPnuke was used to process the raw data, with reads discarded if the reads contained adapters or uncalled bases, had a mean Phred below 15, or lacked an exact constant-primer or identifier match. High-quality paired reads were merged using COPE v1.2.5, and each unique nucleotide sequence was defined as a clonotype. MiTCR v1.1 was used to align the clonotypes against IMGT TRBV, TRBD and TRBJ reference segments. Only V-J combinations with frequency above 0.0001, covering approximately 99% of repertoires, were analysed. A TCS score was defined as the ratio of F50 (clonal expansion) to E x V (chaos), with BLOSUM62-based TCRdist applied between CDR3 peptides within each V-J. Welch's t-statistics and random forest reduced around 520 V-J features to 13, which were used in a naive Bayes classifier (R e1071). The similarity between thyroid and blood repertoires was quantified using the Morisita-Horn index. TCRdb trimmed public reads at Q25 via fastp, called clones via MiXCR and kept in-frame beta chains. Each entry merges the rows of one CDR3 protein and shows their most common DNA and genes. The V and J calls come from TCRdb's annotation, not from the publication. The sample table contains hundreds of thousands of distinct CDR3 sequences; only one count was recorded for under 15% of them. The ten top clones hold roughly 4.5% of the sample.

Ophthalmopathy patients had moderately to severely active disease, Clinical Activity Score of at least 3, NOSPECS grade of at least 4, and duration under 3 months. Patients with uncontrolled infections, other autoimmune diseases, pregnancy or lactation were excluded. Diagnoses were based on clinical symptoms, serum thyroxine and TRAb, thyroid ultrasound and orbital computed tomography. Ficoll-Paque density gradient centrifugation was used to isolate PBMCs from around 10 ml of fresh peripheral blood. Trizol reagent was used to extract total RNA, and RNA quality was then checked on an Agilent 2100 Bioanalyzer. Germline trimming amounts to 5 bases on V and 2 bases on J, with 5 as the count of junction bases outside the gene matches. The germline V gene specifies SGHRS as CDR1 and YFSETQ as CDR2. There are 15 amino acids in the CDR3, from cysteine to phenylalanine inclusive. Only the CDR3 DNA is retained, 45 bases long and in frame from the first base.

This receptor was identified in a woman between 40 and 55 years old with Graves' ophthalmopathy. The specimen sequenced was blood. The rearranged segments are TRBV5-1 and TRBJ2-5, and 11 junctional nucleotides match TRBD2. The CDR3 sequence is CASRFRLAGQETQYF. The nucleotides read TGCGCCAGCAGATTCCGACTAGCGGGGCAAGAGACCCAGTACTTC.